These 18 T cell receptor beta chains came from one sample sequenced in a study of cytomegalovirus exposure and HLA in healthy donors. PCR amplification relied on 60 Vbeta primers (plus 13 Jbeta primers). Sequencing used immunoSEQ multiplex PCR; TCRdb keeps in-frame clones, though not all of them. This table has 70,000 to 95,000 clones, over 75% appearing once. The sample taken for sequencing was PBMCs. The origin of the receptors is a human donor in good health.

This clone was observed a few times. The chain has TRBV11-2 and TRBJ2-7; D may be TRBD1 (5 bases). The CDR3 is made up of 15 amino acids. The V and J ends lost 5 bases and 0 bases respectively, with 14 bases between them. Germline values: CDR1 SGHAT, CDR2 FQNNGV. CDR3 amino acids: CASSPGSLSSYEQYF. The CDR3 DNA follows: TGTGCCAGCAGCCCAGGGTCCTTGAGCTCCTACGAGCAGTACTTC.

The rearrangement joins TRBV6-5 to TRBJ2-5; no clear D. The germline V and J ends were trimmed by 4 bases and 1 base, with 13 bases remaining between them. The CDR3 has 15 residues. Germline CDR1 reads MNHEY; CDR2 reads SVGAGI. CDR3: CASSSPTDTQETQYF. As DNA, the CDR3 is TGTGCCAGCAGTTCCCCTACCGACACCCAAGAGACCCAGTACTTC.

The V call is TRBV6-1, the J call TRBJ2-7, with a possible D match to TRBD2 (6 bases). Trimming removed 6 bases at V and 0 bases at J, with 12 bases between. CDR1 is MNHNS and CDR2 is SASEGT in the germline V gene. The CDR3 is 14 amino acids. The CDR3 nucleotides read TGTGCCAGCAGAGCTGGGGGGAGCTCCTACGAGCAGTACTTC. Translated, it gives CASRAGGSSYEQYF.

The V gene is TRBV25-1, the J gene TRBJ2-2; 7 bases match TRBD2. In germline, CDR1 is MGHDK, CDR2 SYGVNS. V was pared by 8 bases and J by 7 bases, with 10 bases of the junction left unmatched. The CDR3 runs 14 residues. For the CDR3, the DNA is TGTGCCAGCTCGCTGGGGGGGAATAACGGGGAGCTGTTTTTT. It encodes CASSLGGNNGELFF. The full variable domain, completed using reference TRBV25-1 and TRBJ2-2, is EADIYQTPRYLVIGTGKKITLECSQTMGHDKMYWYQQDPGMELHLIHYSYGVNSTEKGDLSSESTVSRIRTEHFPLTLESARPSHTSQYLCASSLGGNNGELFFGEGSRLTVL.

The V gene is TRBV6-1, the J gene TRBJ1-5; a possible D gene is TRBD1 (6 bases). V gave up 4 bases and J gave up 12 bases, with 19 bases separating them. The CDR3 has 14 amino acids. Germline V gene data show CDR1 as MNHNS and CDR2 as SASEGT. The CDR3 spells CASSAIPTGCLQHF. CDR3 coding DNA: TGTGCCAGCAGTGCAATACCTACAGGGTGTCTCCAGCATTTT.

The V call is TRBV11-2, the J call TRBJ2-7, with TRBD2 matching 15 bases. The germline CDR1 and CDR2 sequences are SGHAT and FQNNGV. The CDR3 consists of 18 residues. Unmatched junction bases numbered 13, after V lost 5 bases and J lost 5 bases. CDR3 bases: TGTGCCAGCAGCGGACCCGGACTAGCGGGGGGGCCTGGGAACGAGCAGTACTTC. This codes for CASSGPGLAGGPGNEQYF.

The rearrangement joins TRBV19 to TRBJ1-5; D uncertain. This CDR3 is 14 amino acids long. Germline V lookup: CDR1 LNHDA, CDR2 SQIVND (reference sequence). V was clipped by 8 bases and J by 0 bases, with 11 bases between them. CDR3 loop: CASSAGGSNQPQHF. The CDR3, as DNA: TGTGCCAGTTCCGCGGGTGGTAGCAATCAGCCCCAGCATTTT.

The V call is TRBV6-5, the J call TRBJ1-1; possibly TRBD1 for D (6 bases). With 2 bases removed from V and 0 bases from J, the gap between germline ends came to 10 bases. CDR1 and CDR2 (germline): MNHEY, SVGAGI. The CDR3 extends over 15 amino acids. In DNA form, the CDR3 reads TGTGCCAGCAGTTACGGCACAGGGATGAACACTGAAGCTTTCTTT. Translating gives CASSYGTGMNTEAFF.

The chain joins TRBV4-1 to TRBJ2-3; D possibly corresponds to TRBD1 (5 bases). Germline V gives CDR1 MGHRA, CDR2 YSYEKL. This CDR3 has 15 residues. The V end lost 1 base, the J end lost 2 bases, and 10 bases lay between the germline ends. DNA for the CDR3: TGCGCCAGCAGCCAAGGAACAGGTCCCACAGATACGCAGTATTTT. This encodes CASSQGTGPTDTQYF.

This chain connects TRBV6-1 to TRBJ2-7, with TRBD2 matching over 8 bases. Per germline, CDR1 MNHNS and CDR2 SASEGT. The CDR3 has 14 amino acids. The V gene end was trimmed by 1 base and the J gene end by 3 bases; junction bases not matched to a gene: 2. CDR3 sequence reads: CASSEGTSLYEQYF. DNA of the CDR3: TGTGCCAGCAGTGAAGGGACTAGCCTCTACGAGCAGTACTTC.

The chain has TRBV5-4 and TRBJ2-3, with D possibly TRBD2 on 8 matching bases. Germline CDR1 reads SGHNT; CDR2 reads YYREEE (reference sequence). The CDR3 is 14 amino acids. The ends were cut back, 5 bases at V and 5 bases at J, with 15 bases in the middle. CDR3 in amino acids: CASSREGAGDTQYF. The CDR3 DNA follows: TGTGCCAGCAGTCGGGAGGGGGCAGGAGATACGCAGTATTTT.

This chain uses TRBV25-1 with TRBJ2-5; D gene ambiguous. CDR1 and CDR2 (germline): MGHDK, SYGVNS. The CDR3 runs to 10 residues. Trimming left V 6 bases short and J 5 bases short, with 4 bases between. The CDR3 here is CASREETQYF. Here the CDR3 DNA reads TGTGCCAGCAGGGAGGAGACCCAGTACTTC.

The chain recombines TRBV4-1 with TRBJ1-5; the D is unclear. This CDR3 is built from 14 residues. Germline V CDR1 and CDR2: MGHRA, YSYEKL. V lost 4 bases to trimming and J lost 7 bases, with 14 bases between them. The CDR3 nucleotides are TGCGCCAGCAGCCCCGGGATCATAAGCCAGCCCCAGCATTTT. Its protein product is CASSPGIISQPQHF.

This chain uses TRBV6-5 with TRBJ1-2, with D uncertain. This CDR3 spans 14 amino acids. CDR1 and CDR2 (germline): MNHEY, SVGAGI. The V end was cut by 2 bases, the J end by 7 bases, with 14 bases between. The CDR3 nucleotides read TGTGCCAGCAGTTACCTGGGCTTAGGGAGTGGCTACACCTTC. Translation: CASSYLGLGSGYTF.

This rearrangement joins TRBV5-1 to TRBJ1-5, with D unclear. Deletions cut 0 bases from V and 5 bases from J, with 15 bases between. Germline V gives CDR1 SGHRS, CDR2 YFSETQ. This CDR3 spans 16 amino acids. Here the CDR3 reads CASSLGAGEWDQPQHF. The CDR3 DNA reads TGCGCCAGCAGCTTGGGGGCAGGCGAGTGGGATCAGCCCCAGCATTTT.

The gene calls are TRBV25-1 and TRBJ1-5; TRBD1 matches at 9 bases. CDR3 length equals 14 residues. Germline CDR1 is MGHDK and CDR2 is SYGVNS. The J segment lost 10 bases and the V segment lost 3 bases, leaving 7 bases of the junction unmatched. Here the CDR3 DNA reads TGTGCCAGCAGTGAGGGGACAGGGTGGTACCCCCAGCATTTT. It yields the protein CASSEGTGWYPQHF.

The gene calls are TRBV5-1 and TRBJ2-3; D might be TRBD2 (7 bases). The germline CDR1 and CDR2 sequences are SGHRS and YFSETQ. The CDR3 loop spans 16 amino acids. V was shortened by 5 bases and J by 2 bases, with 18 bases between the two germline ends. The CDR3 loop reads CASRLMGGANTDTQYF. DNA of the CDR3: TGCGCCAGCAGACTAATGGGGGGGGCAAACACAGATACGCAGTATTTT.

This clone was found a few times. As DNA, the CDR3 is TGTGCCAGCAGCTCGGCCCGGCTAGCGGGGGGGCCTGGGGCCAACGTCCTGACTTTC. Its protein is CASSSARLAGGPGANVLTF. The chain has TRBV5-8 and TRBJ2-6; 12 positions agree with TRBD2. The trim removed 3 bases at V and 2 bases at J, leaving 9 bases unmatched. The CDR3 covers 19 residues. The germline CDR1 and CDR2 sequences are SGHTS and YDEGEE.